Listed below are T cell receptor beta chains from one sample, sequenced in a study of vaccination and CD4 T cells after COVID-19. TCRdb reprocessed the PCR reads via MiXCR and lists one record per CDR3 protein. Found here are some 15,000 distinct CDR3 sequences, about 72% of them singletons; the top ten hold more than 20%. Which antigens these TCRs recognize remains unknown. The sample consisted of CD4+ T cells from blood, cultured in vitro. The receptors come from a human donor who had recovered from COVID-19. Both conserved end residues are trimmed from each CDR3.

j_gene,v_gene,CDR3aa
TRBJ1-1,TRBV7-8,ASSFEQGMNTEAF
TRBJ1-2,TRBV28,ASSFVSGGSYGYT
TRBJ1-5,TRBV19,ASSIDLLSGLEPQH
TRBJ1-5,TRBV6-2/TRBV6-3,ASSYVLGQPQH
TRBJ2-2,TRBV28,ASKQGGTGELF
TRBJ1-1,TRBV9,ASSPSRVWNTEAF
TRBJ2-3,TRBV20-1,SATRGDTQY
TRBJ2-5,TRBV6-2/TRBV6-3,ASSARGGGEDRTQY
TRBJ2-7,TRBV19,ASSIGQGAYEQY
TRBJ1-2,TRBV21-1,ASTPGGYT
TRBJ2-7,TRBV20-1,SAAGLAGAYLREQY
TRBJ1-1,TRBV7-8,ASSPPRGGNTEAF
TRBJ1-5,TRBV6-5,ASSSSSNQPQH
TRBJ1-2,TRBV28,ASSPGQGWGYT
TRBJ1-2,TRBV12-3/TRBV12-4,ASSQPGGGIYGYT
TRBJ1-2,TRBV7-9,ASRQQGNYGYT
TRBJ1-2,TRBV28,ASRGSHYGYT
TRBJ1-1,TRBV2,ASSRARTGMNTEAF
TRBJ1-1,TRBV6-4,ASSEQGGNTEAF
TRBJ1-5,TRBV15,ATSSWGRGAQPQH
TRBJ2-5,TRBV29-1,SVGRESETQY
TRBJ2-3,TRBV19,ASSEAPVDTQY
TRBJ2-1,TRBV20-1,SARDPGLADHNEQF
TRBJ2-7,TRBV5-1,ASSFQPSMEEQY
TRBJ2-3,TRBV7-2,ASSFTDTQY
TRBJ1-2,TRBV15,ATSRSERRRGGYT
TRBJ1-5,TRBV11-2,ASSRGGQSNQPQH
TRBJ1-5,TRBV30,AWSARGLYNQPQH
TRBJ1-2,TRBV7-2,ASSLYVEGSYGYT
TRBJ1-5,TRBV6-1,ASRGASNQPQH